The 6 T cell receptor beta chains given below trace back to one sample, sequenced in a study of blood T cell repertoires in COVID-19. Sequencing used immunoSEQ multiplex PCR; TCRdb keeps in-frame clones, though not all of them. This table has roughly 310,000 clones, 85% to 90% appearing once. The sample consisted of peripheral blood. These receptors came from a woman under 40 with COVID-19, enrolled during active disease.

The sample holds one count of this clone. The rearrangement joins TRBV12-5 to TRBJ2-5; possible D gene TRBD1, 6 bases. Trimming took 6 bases from V and 2 from J, leaving 22 bases between them. Germline lookup yields CDR1 LGHNT and CDR2 FRNRAP. The CDR3 has 17 residues. This CDR3 reads CASGQIQGLTAQETQYF. CDR3 sequence (DNA): TGTGCTAGTGGCCAGATACAGGGCCTCACCGCACAAGAGACCCAGTACTTC.

Turning to this clone: Distinct nucleotide sequences in the sample also encode this CDR3. The J gene is TRBJ2-3, the V gene TRBV18; a weak D match, TRBD1 (6 bases). The CDR3 sequence is 14 residues long. CDR1 KGHSH and CDR2 LQKENI come from the germline V gene. Trimming removed 3 bases from V and 0 bases from J, with 7 bases in between. The CDR3: CASSPDSSTDTQYF. CDR3 nucleotides: TGTGCCAGCTCACCGGACAGCAGCACAGATACGCAGTATTTT.

The chain uses TRBV29-1 and TRBJ1-1; D gene unclear. Germline V gene lookup returns CDR1 SQVTM and CDR2 ANQGSEA. There are 13 residues in the CDR3. Deletions cut 5 bases from V and 5 bases from J, with 15 bases between. CDR3 in DNA: TGCAGCGTTCTCGGCGGAGGATGGACTGAAGCTTTCTTT. Protein: CSVLGGGWTEAFF.

This clone was counted only a few times. The chain joins TRBV2 to TRBJ1-6; D is unclear. This CDR3 has 13 amino acids. V lost 7 bases, J lost 10 bases, and 14 bases lay in between. The germline V gene encodes CDR1 SNHLY and CDR2 FYNNEI. CDR3 in DNA: TGTGCCAGCATAATCCAACCCGGGTCACCCCTCCACTTT. Translated, it gives CASIIQPGSPLHF. The full variable domain, with the rest looked up from reference TRBV2 and TRBJ1-6, is EPEVTQTPSHQVTQMGQEVILRCVPISNHLYFYWYRQILGQKVEFLVSFYNNEISEKSEIFDDQFSVERPDGSNFTLKIRSTKLEDSAMYFCASIIQPGSPLHFGNGTRLTVT.

The J gene is TRBJ2-3, the V gene TRBV7-3, with no clear D. The length of the CDR3 is 13 residues. Germline-derived CDR1 and CDR2 are SGHTA and FQGTGA. V lost 5 bases to trimming and J lost 0 bases, with 6 bases between them. This chain's CDR3 is CASSPPSTDTQYF. The CDR3 nucleotides read TGTGCCAGCAGCCCTCCCAGCACAGATACGCAGTATTTT.

The chain joins TRBV6-2 or TRBV6-3 to TRBJ1-1; 12 bases map to TRBD1. Trimming at V came to 2 bases and at J to 1 base, leaving 5 bases not matched to a gene. Germline V gene data show CDR1 as MNHEY and CDR2 as SVGEGT. This CDR3 is 17 amino acids long. CDR3: CASSYPSGQGANTEAFF. DNA for the CDR3: TGTGCCAGCAGTTACCCGTCGGGACAGGGGGCGAACACTGAAGCTTTCTTT.